These 10 T cell receptor beta chains were sequenced from one sample in a study of CD4 T cells in relation to SARS-CoV-2 and coronaviruses. The table came from immunoSEQ multiplex PCR; TCRdb's copy has only in-frame clones and leaves some out. The table lists some 45,000 clones, approximately 80% of them singletons. These receptors are not linked to any known antigen. Material for sequencing was naive CD4+ T cells from PBMCs, cultured in vitro. As for subset: naive CD4+ T cells isolated by negative enrichment. These receptors were collected from an adult with COVID-19.

The chain has TRBV4-2 and TRBJ2-1, with no clear D. Trimming pared 1 base from V and 8 bases from J, leaving 12 bases between. This CDR3 spans 14 amino acids. CDR1 and CDR2 from the germline V gene are LGHNA and YNFKEQ. The CDR3 protein is CASSQVGSDDEQFF. The CDR3, as DNA: TGTGCCAGCAGCCAAGTTGGTAGTGATGATGAGCAGTTCTTC.

This clone occurred a few times. The chain carries TRBV24-1 and TRBJ1-5; unclear D gene. The V end was cut by 1 base, the J end by 6 bases, with 9 bases between. The CDR3 loop spans 14 amino acids. The germline V gene has CDR1 KGHDR and CDR2 SFDVKD. CDR3 nucleotide sequence: TGTGCCACCAGTGATTTTAATGTTCGTCAGCCCCAGCATTTT. This gives the protein CATSDFNVRQPQHF.

V gene TRBV19 combines with J gene TRBJ2-3, with 10 bases that match TRBD1. V lost 10 bases, J lost 4 bases, and 8 bases stayed unmatched. Germline CDR1 LNHDA, CDR2 SQIVND (reference sequence). The CDR3 spans 14 residues. The CDR3: CATMGQGWADTQYF. CDR3 sequence (DNA): TGTGCCACCATGGGACAGGGGTGGGCAGATACGCAGTATTTT.

The chain combines TRBV5-8 with TRBJ2-1; 15 bases map to TRBD2. CDR1 and CDR2 (germline): SGHTS, YDEGEE. The length of the CDR3 is 20 residues. V lost 6 bases and J lost 8; bases outside the gene matches: 21. For the CDR3, the DNA is TGTGCCAGCACCGGAATCGGACTAGCGGGAGGGCCCCCACGATCGGATGAGCAGTTCTTC. Translating it yields CASTGIGLAGGPPRSDEQFF.

The chain recombines TRBV4-3 with TRBJ2-1; 10 positions agree with TRBD2. The trim removed 2 bases at V and 8 bases at J, leaving 9 bases unmatched. The CDR3 loop spans 16 amino acids. The germline V gene has CDR1 LGHNA and CDR2 YSLEER. CDR3: CASSQTKAGGHYEQFF. CDR3 DNA sequence: TGCGCCAGCAGCCAAACAAAAGCGGGAGGGCACTATGAGCAGTTCTTC.

The count of this clone is one. V is TRBV2 and J is TRBJ1-2, with D possibly being TRBD1 (5 bases). CDR1 SNHLY and CDR2 FYNNEI come from the germline V gene. V was cut by 5 bases and J by 2 bases, with 9 bases left in between. The CDR3 extends over 13 amino acids. The CDR3 loop is CASSPGPNYGYTF. In nucleotides, the CDR3 is TGTGCCAGCAGTCCAGGGCCAAACTATGGCTACACCTTC.

The chain employs TRBV28 and TRBJ2-1; D call uncertain. V was pared by 11 bases and J by 3 bases, with 11 bases between. The CDR3 has 12 amino acids. The V gene's germline CDR1 is MDHEN and CDR2 SYDVKM. This CDR3 reads CAPPTLYNEQFF. In DNA, the CDR3 is TGTGCCCCACCGACTCTCTACAATGAGCAGTTCTTC.

The chain has TRBV6-6 and TRBJ2-7; no firm D call. Trimming stripped 7 bases from V and 0 bases from J, with 10 bases between. CDR1 is MNHNY, CDR2 SVGAGI, per germline (reference sequence). This CDR3 comprises 13 residues. This CDR3 reads CASKGLISYEQYF. The CDR3 bases are TGTGCCAGCAAAGGTTTAATCTCCTACGAGCAGTACTTC.

This clone was detected only once. The rearrangement uses TRBV5-1 and TRBJ2-2; the D is unclear. Germline loops: CDR1 SGHRS, CDR2 YFSETQ. V lost 4 bases and J 2 bases, leaving 6 bases between the germline ends. This CDR3 comprises 13 residues. CDR3 in amino acids: CASSVFNTGELFF. CDR3 coding DNA: TGCGCCAGCAGCGTCTTTAACACCGGGGAGCTGTTTTTT.

The rearrangement joins TRBV27 to TRBJ1-4, with D possibly matching TRBD1 (5 bases). This CDR3 is 13 amino acids long. Trimming stripped 5 bases from V and 7 bases from J, with 11 bases between. Germline assignment: CDR1 MNHEY and CDR2 SMNVEV (reference sequence). The CDR3 DNA reads TGTGCCAGCAGTCGGAGGGGAGGTGAAAAACTGTTTTTT. Its translation is CASSRRGGEKLFF.